This is a list of T cell receptor beta chains from one sample in a study of identical twins. From the 5' RACE reads, TCRdb called clonotypes with MiXCR, one entry per CDR3 protein. The sample includes 260,000 or so distinct CDR3 sequences, around 7.6% of them seen just once. In addition, the sample was reused for a study of yellow fever vaccine responses in identical twins.

Sequencing used CD8+ T cells sorted from blood. The source is a woman aged 18-29 years in good health. The CDR3 runs from the conserved cysteine through the conserved F or W. Fields, in order: clone size, J gene, D gene, V gene, CDR3 DNA, CDR3 protein. A D gene is named only where the DNA matches it firmly. Expanded clones are given a class, and other clones once, few, many or no size at all.

size: few
J: TRBJ1-3
D: -
V: TRBV7-9
DNA: TGTGCCAGCAGCTTAGCGAACATAACGGGAAACACCATATATTTT
CDR3: CASSLANITGNTIYF

size: few
J: TRBJ1-5
D: -
V: TRBV6-1
DNA: TGTGCCAGCAGTAGGACAGTTGATAGCAATCAGCCCCAGCATTTT
CDR3: CASSRTVDSNQPQHF

size: many
J: TRBJ2-7
D: -
V: TRBV28
DNA: TGTGCCACCACCAGGGTCTACGAGCAGTACTTC
CDR3: CATTRVYEQYF

size: -
J: TRBJ2-5
D: TRBD2
V: TRBV11-2
DNA: TGTGCCAGCAGCGCCCAGATAGCGGGGGCCCTCCAAGAGACCCAGTACTTC
CDR3: CASSAQIAGALQETQYF

size: many
J: TRBJ1-4
D: -
V: TRBV2
DNA: TGTGCCAGCAGTGAGGGGGACACCGAAAAACTGTTTTTT
CDR3: CASSEGDTEKLFF

size: few
J: TRBJ1-5
D: -
V: TRBV28
DNA: TGTGCCAGCAGCTTGCCAAGGACCGAAAATCAGCCCCAGCATTTT
CDR3: CASSLPRTENQPQHF

size: many
J: TRBJ1-4
D: -
V: TRBV25-1
DNA: TGTGCCAGCAGTGATTCCGGGACACCTAATGAAAAACTGTTTTTT
CDR3: CASSDSGTPNEKLFF

size: many
J: TRBJ2-7
D: -
V: TRBV29-1
DNA: TGCAGCGTCCGAGGGCGGGACACGAACTCCTACGAGCAGTACTTC
CDR3: CSVRGRDTNSYEQYF

size: -
J: TRBJ2-7
D: TRBD1
V: TRBV25-1
DNA: TGTGCCAGCAGTGGATGGGTCAGGGGGTTTCAGGAAGAGCAGTACTTC
CDR3: CASSGWVRGFQEEQYF

size: -
J: TRBJ2-1
D: -
V: TRBV14
DNA: TGTGCCAGCAGCCAAGGGGGACCGAGGGATGAGCAGTTCTTC
CDR3: CASSQGGPRDEQFF

size: many
J: TRBJ2-3
D: TRBD2
V: TRBV4-1
DNA: TGCGCCAGCAGCTTCGGACTAGCGGGGGGCCAAACAGATACGCAGTATTTT
CDR3: CASSFGLAGGQTDTQYF

size: -
J: TRBJ1-1
D: -
V: TRBV7-6
DNA: TGTGCCAGCAGTCACGACATGAACACTGAAGCTTTCTTT
CDR3: CASSHDMNTEAFF

size: few
J: TRBJ2-1
D: TRBD2
V: TRBV28
DNA: TGTGCCAGCACCCCGGGGGGGGGCAATGAGCAGTTCTTC
CDR3: CASTPGGGNEQFF

size: -
J: TRBJ2-2
D: TRBD1
V: TRBV28
DNA: TGTGCCAGCAGCAACGACTGGGACAGCACCGGGGAGCTGTTTTTT
CDR3: CASSNDWDSTGELFF

size: many
J: TRBJ2-1
D: -
V: TRBV12-3/TRBV12-4
DNA: TGTGCCAGCAGTGCCCGGAAGGGGCGACCCGATGAGCAGTTCTTC
CDR3: CASSARKGRPDEQFF

size: -
J: TRBJ2-1
D: TRBD2
V: TRBV20-1
DNA: TGCAGTGCCAGCCCCCTTGGGACTAGCGGGGGATACAATGAGCAGTTCTTC
CDR3: CSASPLGTSGGYNEQFF

size: few
J: TRBJ2-1
D: -
V: TRBV3-1
DNA: TGTGCCAGCAGCCAAGCCCGGGGACCCAATGAGCAGTTCTTC
CDR3: CASSQARGPNEQFF

size: many
J: TRBJ1-4
D: TRBD1
V: TRBV4-1
DNA: TGCGCCAGCAGCCCCCAGGGGGGTAGGCAAAAACTGTTTTTT
CDR3: CASSPQGGRQKLFF

size: many
J: TRBJ2-7
D: -
V: TRBV7-9
DNA: TGTGCCAGCAGCTCAGCCACAGGGTACGAGCAGTACTTC
CDR3: CASSSATGYEQYF

size: many
J: TRBJ1-2
D: -
V: TRBV27
DNA: TGTGCCAGCAGCTCCCTGAGTATGGGATTACATGGCTACACCTTC
CDR3: CASSSLSMGLHGYTF

size: -
J: TRBJ2-1
D: -
V: TRBV13
DNA: TGTGCCAGCAGCCCTCGACTTGAATATGAGCAGTTCTTC
CDR3: CASSPRLEYEQFF

size: few
J: TRBJ1-4
D: -
V: TRBV29-1
DNA: TGCAGCGTCTCTCCTCGGGGGGGTCCAACTAATGAAAAACTGTTTTTT
CDR3: CSVSPRGGPTNEKLFF

size: -
J: TRBJ2-1
D: TRBD2
V: TRBV20-1
DNA: TGCAGTGCCAGTGGGGGGGGGGCCTACAATGAGCAGTTCTTC
CDR3: CSASGGGAYNEQFF

size: many
J: TRBJ1-4
D: -
V: TRBV3-1
DNA: TGTGCCAGCAGCCCCAGGACAGATTATAATGAAAAACTGTTTTTT
CDR3: CASSPRTDYNEKLFF

size: few
J: TRBJ2-2
D: -
V: TRBV12-3/TRBV12-4
DNA: TGTGCCAGCAGTGAGGGACAAATAACCGGGGAGCTGTTTTTT
CDR3: CASSEGQITGELFF

size: many
J: TRBJ2-2
D: -
V: TRBV2
DNA: TGTGCCAGCAGTGAAGGGGACTTGGCCCCCGGGGAGCTGTTTTTT
CDR3: CASSEGDLAPGELFF

size: many
J: TRBJ2-1
D: TRBD2
V: TRBV12-3/TRBV12-4
DNA: TGTGCCAGCAGTTTGCGGGGAGCGGGAGTTAGAGATGAGCAGTTCTTC
CDR3: CASSLRGAGVRDEQFF

size: few
J: TRBJ2-3
D: TRBD2
V: TRBV15
DNA: TGTGCCACCAGCAGAGATCGACTAGCGGGAGGCACAGATACGCAGTATTTT
CDR3: CATSRDRLAGGTDTQYF

size: few
J: TRBJ2-1
D: TRBD2
V: TRBV7-2
DNA: TGTGCCAGCAGCTTGGCGGGACAACGGACTAGCGGGAGGGCCTTCGATGAGCAGTTCTTC
CDR3: CASSLAGQRTSGRAFDEQFF

size: few
J: TRBJ2-2
D: -
V: TRBV13
DNA: TGTGCCAGCAGCTCCACAGAGTACACCGGGGAGCTGTTTTTT
CDR3: CASSSTEYTGELFF

size: -
J: TRBJ2-2
D: TRBD1
V: TRBV7-9
DNA: TGTGCCAGCAGCTACAACAGGGGGTCCGGGGAGCTGTTTTTT
CDR3: CASSYNRGSGELFF

size: -
J: TRBJ1-1
D: -
V: TRBV4-1
DNA: TGCGCCAGCAGCCAAGATGTTCTGAACACTGAAGCTTTCTTT
CDR3: CASSQDVLNTEAFF

size: few
J: TRBJ1-3
D: TRBD1
V: TRBV18
DNA: TGTGCCAGCTCACGTACAGGGGGCAGAAACACCATATATTTT
CDR3: CASSRTGGRNTIYF

size: few
J: TRBJ1-1
D: TRBD1
V: TRBV9
DNA: TGTGCCAGCAGCTTTACCGGGACAGCGGACACTGAAGCTTTCTTT
CDR3: CASSFTGTADTEAFF

size: many
J: TRBJ2-1
D: TRBD2
V: TRBV5-1
DNA: TGCGCCAGCAGCACGGGACTAGCGGCCTTAAATGAGCAGTTCTTC
CDR3: CASSTGLAALNEQFF

size: -
J: TRBJ2-2
D: TRBD1
V: TRBV6-1
DNA: TGTGCCAGCAGTGAATGGCTGACAGGGACCGGGGAGCTGTTTTTT
CDR3: CASSEWLTGTGELFF

size: few
J: TRBJ2-1
D: -
V: TRBV20-1
DNA: TGCAGTGCTAGAGTGGGGGGCGATCACAATGAGCAGTTCTTC
CDR3: CSARVGGDHNEQFF

size: many
J: TRBJ2-1
D: -
V: TRBV14
DNA: TGTGCCAGCAGCCAAGTCGTCCTAGATGACAATGAGCAGTTCTTC
CDR3: CASSQVVLDDNEQFF

size: few
J: TRBJ1-3
D: -
V: TRBV4-1
DNA: TGCGCCAGCAGCCAAGCGAAAGGCTTAACAGCTTACTCTGGAAACACCATATATTTT
CDR3: CASSQAKGLTAYSGNTIYF

size: -
J: TRBJ2-5
D: -
V: TRBV18
DNA: TGTGCCAGCTCACCATGGGACACGAACCCTGGGGAGACCCAGTACTTC
CDR3: CASSPWDTNPGETQYF

size: -
J: TRBJ2-3
D: -
V: TRBV28
DNA: TGTGCCAGCCTGCGCTCGGATACGCAGTATTTT
CDR3: CASLRSDTQYF

size: -
J: TRBJ1-2
D: -
V: TRBV29-1
DNA: TGCAGCGTTGAAGGCCGGGACCTCGGAGCTAACTATGGCTACACCTTC
CDR3: CSVEGRDLGANYGYTF

size: many
J: TRBJ2-3
D: TRBD2
V: TRBV11-3
DNA: TGTGCCAGCAGCCCGCGGCTAGCGGGAGGAGGAGATACGCAGTATTTT
CDR3: CASSPRLAGGGDTQYF

size: many
J: TRBJ2-1
D: -
V: TRBV5-1
DNA: TGCGCCAGCAGCTCCCTAAGATACAGAGAGACAGGTATTTCCTACAATGAGCAGTTCTTC
CDR3: CASSSLRYRETGISYNEQFF

size: many
J: TRBJ1-4
D: TRBD1
V: TRBV20-1
DNA: TGCAGTGCTAGAATGCCCTCGGGACAGGGAGTAGTAAATGAAAAACTGTTTTTT
CDR3: CSARMPSGQGVVNEKLFF

size: many
J: TRBJ2-4
D: TRBD2
V: TRBV12-3/TRBV12-4
DNA: TGTGCCAGCATGGGGGGGGACAAAAACATTCAGTACTTC
CDR3: CASMGGDKNIQYF

size: many
J: TRBJ2-1
D: -
V: TRBV27
DNA: TGTGCCAGCAGTTTGGGGCGAGGGAATGAGCAGTTCTTC
CDR3: CASSLGRGNEQFF

size: -
J: TRBJ2-3
D: TRBD1
V: TRBV20-1
DNA: TGCTGTGCTAGTCACCCGGGACAGATAATCCCGCCAGATACGCAGTATTTT
CDR3: CCASHPGQIIPPDTQYF